The clone carrying this T cell receptor beta chain was seen just once. Its antigen is not identified. This entry is derived from a study of identical twins. Unique molecular identifiers were present on cDNA, and template switching added a universal primer site. TCRdb reprocessed the 5' RACE reads with MiXCR, giving one entry per CDR3 protein. Found here are 650,000 to 750,000 distinct CDR3 sequences, 21% of them singletons; the top ten hold approximately 4.5%. CDR3 size: 17 residues. CDR1 SGHVS and CDR2 FNYEAQ come from the germline V gene. The V segment lost 3 bases and the J segment 1 base; nucleotides outside the gene matches: 10. The study, taken as a whole, reports: There was more out-of-frame TCR alpha sharing in monozygotic twins than models estimated. Weaker excess twin sharing was seen among beta out-of-frame sequences.

These data were also reused for a study on T cells expressing NK-cell markers. That report notes: Sequencing of TCR beta repertoires drew on sorted CD3+CD56+NKG2C+, CD3+CD56+NKG2C- and CD3+CD56-NKG2C+ T cells.

The TCR was taken from a woman aged 18-29 years in good health. V usage is TRBV7-6 and J usage is TRBJ2-5; 8 nucleotides line up with TRBD2. The sequenced material came from PBMCs. CDR3 loop: CASSLTLAGLSQETQYF. CDR3 coding DNA: TGTGCCAGCAGCTTGACCCTAGCGGGCCTCTCCCAAGAGACCCAGTACTTC.